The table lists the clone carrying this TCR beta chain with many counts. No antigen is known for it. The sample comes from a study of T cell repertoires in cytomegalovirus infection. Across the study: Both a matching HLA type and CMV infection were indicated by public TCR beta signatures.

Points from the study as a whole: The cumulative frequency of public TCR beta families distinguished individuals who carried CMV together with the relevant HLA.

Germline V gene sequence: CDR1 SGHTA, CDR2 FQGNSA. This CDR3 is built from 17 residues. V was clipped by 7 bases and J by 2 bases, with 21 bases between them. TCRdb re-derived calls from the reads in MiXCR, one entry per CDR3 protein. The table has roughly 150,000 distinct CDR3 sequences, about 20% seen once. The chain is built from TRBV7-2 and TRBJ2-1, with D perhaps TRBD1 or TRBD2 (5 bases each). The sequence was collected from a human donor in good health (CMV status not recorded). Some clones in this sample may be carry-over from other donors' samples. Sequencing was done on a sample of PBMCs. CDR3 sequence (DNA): TGTGCCAGCACCCTAGTACCGGGGCCACGACCCTACAATGAGCAGTTCTTC. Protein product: CASTLVPGPRPYNEQFF. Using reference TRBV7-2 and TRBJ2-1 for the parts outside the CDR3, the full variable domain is GAGVSQSPSNKVTEKGKDVELRCDPISGHTALYWYRQSLGQGLEFLIYFQGNSAPDKSGLPSDRFSAERTGGSVSTLTIQRTQQEDSAVYLCASTLVPGPRPYNEQFFGPGTRLTVL.